This TCR beta chain originates from a study of T-cell memory formation after mild COVID-19. Overall study findings and caveats: CD8+ contracting clones occupied EMRA, while CD4+ ones occupied mainly CM and EM. The pre-infection memory compartment contained some responding clones, suggesting cross-reactive memory joined.

Trimming stripped 3 bases from V and 5 bases from J, with 14 bases between. Germline CDR1 reads MDHEN; CDR2 reads SYDVKM. CDR3 length equals 14 residues. TCRdb fed the 5' RACE reads into MiXCR, producing one record per CDR3 protein. Here the sample spans around 340,000 distinct CDR3 sequences, roughly an eighth being singletons. Comment on this clonotype: Its cognate antigen is unknown.

Sequences were obtained from PBMCs or a T cell subset sorted from them (not recorded which). The origin of this receptor is a young man who had mild COVID-19 (a few samples of this study predate the infection). Cell type and time point are not known. The J gene is TRBJ2-7, the V gene TRBV28, with unresolved D. CDR3: CASSFPGRLNEQYV. The CDR3 region has the DNA TGTGCCAGCAGTTTCCCTGGCAGGCTCAACGAGCAGTACGTC.